The 19 T cell receptor beta chains listed next were all sequenced from one sample in a study of T cell changes during pregnancy in multiple sclerosis. Sequencing was performed with immunoSEQ multiplex PCR; in TCRdb, only in-frame clones are kept and a portion is missing. Of approximately 130,000 clones listed, approximately 94% are singletons. The source material was peripheral blood, sampled before pregnancy. These TCRs come from a female donor with multiple sclerosis, enrolled in a pregnancy study.

V gene TRBV19 combines with J gene TRBJ1-3; tentative D call: TRBD1 (6 bases). V shed 8 bases and J shed 0 bases, with 14 bases lying between them. This CDR3 contains 15 residues. Germline lookup yields CDR1 LNHDA and CDR2 SQIVND (reference sequence). CDR3 sequence (DNA): TGTGCCAGTCGAAGGGGGTACTCCTCTGGAAACACCATATATTTT. This gives the protein CASRRGYSSGNTIYF. Full variable domain (missing parts from reference TRBV19 and TRBJ1-3): DGGITQSPKYLFRKEGQNVTLSCEQNLNHDAMYWYRQDPGQGLRLIYYSQIVNDFQKGDIAEGYSVSREKKESFPLTVTSAQKNPTAFYLCASRRGYSSGNTIYFGEGSWLTVV.

The chain couples TRBV6-1 to TRBJ2-7, with D possibly being TRBD1 (8 bases). The V and J ends lost 4 bases and 5 bases respectively, with 12 bases between them. Germline CDR1 and CDR2: MNHNS and SASEGT. This CDR3 has 13 residues. The DNA for the CDR3 is TGTGCCAGCAGTGGTACAGGGGGGGACGAGCAGTACTTC. Its protein is CASSGTGGDEQYF.

This chain uses TRBV21-1 with TRBJ1-1; whether TRBD1, the table's D call, matches the DNA was not checked. TRBV21-1 is a documented pseudogene. The CDR3 is 14 amino acids. CDR3 protein: CASSHPDRNTEAFF. The DNA for the CDR3 is TGTGCCAGCAGCCACCCGGACAGGAACACTGAAGCTTTCTTT.

The chain couples TRBV18 to TRBJ2-5; the match to TRBD2 covers 13 bases. Looked up from germline, CDR1 is KGHSH and CDR2 is LQKENI. The CDR3 sequence is 15 residues long. J gave up 5 bases and V 3 bases, and 3 bases lay outside the gene matches. Here the CDR3 reads CASSPGTSGAETQYF. The CDR3 nucleotides read TGTGCCAGCTCACCCGGGACTAGCGGGGCGGAGACCCAGTACTTC.

The chain employs TRBV5-1 and TRBJ2-5; D is ambiguous. CDR1 is SGHRS, CDR2 YFSETQ, per germline. The length of the CDR3 is 16 residues. V shed 2 bases and J shed 1 base, with 15 bases lying between them. This chain's CDR3 is CASSFPTQSIQETQYF. The CDR3, as DNA: TGCGCCAGCAGCTTCCCTACACAGAGCATCCAAGAGACCCAGTACTTC.

The V and J genes are TRBV5-6 and TRBJ2-3; 8 bases are a match to TRBD2. The length of the CDR3 is 15 residues. Unmatched junction bases numbered 2, after V lost 0 bases and J lost 2 bases. Looked up from germline, CDR1 is SGHDT and CDR2 is YYEEEE. The chain's CDR3 is CASSLGAGDTDTQYF. Written as DNA, the CDR3 is TGTGCCAGCAGCTTGGGAGCGGGAGACACAGATACGCAGTATTTT.

The V gene is TRBV19, the J gene TRBJ1-1; 7 nucleotides line up with TRBD1. This CDR3 is built from 13 residues. J lost 5 bases, V lost 4 bases, and 4 bases had no gene match. CDR1 and CDR2 (germline): LNHDA, SQIVND (reference sequence). The chain's CDR3 is CASSSFRGTEAFF. In nucleotides, the CDR3 is TGTGCCAGTAGTAGCTTCAGGGGGACTGAAGCTTTCTTT.

V is TRBV19 and J is TRBJ1-1; 8 nucleotides agree with TRBD1. CDR1 and CDR2 (germline): LNHDA, SQIVND (reference sequence). The CDR3 length is 15 residues. V dropped 4 bases and J dropped 4; count of bases not matched to a gene: 8. The CDR3 protein is CASSTRTGRSTEAFF. CDR3 DNA sequence: TGTGCCAGTAGTACCCGGACAGGGAGGAGCACTGAAGCTTTCTTT.

The rearrangement joins TRBV5-5 to TRBJ1-2; D unresolved. Germline values: CDR1 SGHKS, CDR2 YYEKEE (reference sequence). This CDR3 spans 15 amino acids. Trimming removed 0 bases from V and 4 bases from J, with 13 bases in between. This CDR3 is CASSLEEPGPYGYTF. The CDR3 nucleotides are TGTGCCAGCAGCTTGGAGGAGCCGGGTCCCTATGGCTACACCTTC.

The chain employs TRBV6-5 and TRBJ1-1; 7 bases are a match to TRBD1. Germline CDR1 is MNHEY and CDR2 is SVGAGI. After removal of 1 base from V and 5 bases from J, the junction contained 4 bases not matched to a gene. The CDR3 covers 14 residues. The chain's CDR3 is CASSYWDSGTEAFF. The DNA of the CDR3 is TGTGCCAGCAGTTACTGGGACAGTGGGACTGAAGCTTTCTTT.

CDR3 nucleotide sequence: TGCAGTGCTACCCGACAAGGCTACACCTTC. Translating gives CSATRQGYTF. J is TRBJ1-2 and V is TRBV20-1; unclear D gene. Germline V gene sequence: CDR1 DFQATT, CDR2 SNEGSKA (reference sequence). V was cut by 4 bases and J by 8 bases, with 8 bases left in between. CDR3 length equals 10 residues.

This chain connects TRBV10-1 to TRBJ2-2, with D maybe TRBD1 (6 bases). This CDR3 is built from 16 residues. With 3 bases removed from V and 5 bases from J, the gap between germline ends came to 16 bases. Looked up from germline, CDR1 is WNHNN and CDR2 is SYGVQD (reference sequence). Written as DNA, the CDR3 is TGCGCCAGCAGTGACCCAGCCAGGGGAGTGACCGGGGAGCTGTTTTTT. Translating gives CASSDPARGVTGELFF.

This sequence joins TRBV28 and TRBJ1-1, with D perhaps TRBD1 (5 bases). This CDR3 has 16 residues. V lost 5 bases, J lost 3 bases, and 19 bases lay in between. Germline assignment: CDR1 MDHEN and CDR2 SYDVKM. CDR3 bases: TGTGCCAGCAGTCCTACCTATCAGGGCTCATACACTGAAGCTTTCTTT. Translated, it gives CASSPTYQGSYTEAFF. The complete variable domain, with remaining parts taken from reference TRBV28 and TRBJ1-1, reads DVKVTQSSRYLVKRTGEKVFLECVQDMDHENMFWYRQDPGLGLRLIYFSYDVKMKEKGDIPEGYSVSREKKERFSLILESASTNQTSMYLCASSPTYQGSYTEAFFGQGTRLTVV.

The rearrangement uses TRBV7-2 and TRBJ2-1; 10 nucleotides line up with TRBD2. Trimming removed 2 bases from V and 8 bases from J; junction bases left unmatched: 9. The V gene's germline CDR1 is SGHTA and CDR2 FQGNSA. This CDR3 contains 16 residues. CDR3 protein: CASSLLPQREGYEQFF. DNA of the CDR3: TGTGCCAGCAGCTTACTCCCCCAGCGGGAGGGCTATGAGCAGTTCTTC.

The CDR3 is CASSLAGGGLGTGELFF. CDR3 coding DNA: TGTGCCAGCAGCCTAGCGGGAGGAGGGCTGGGGACCGGGGAGCTGTTTTTT. The genes are TRBV27 and TRBJ2-2, with 11 nucleotides matching TRBD2. Losses at the gene ends were 6 bases for V and 5 bases for J; bases not matched to a gene: 11. The CDR3 contains 17 residues. The germline CDR1 and CDR2 sequences are MNHEY and SMNVEV (reference sequence).

The chain uses TRBV12-5 and TRBJ1-5, with D hard to call. This CDR3 is built from 12 residues. Trimming took 7 bases from V and 3 from J, leaving 7 bases between them. The V gene's germline CDR1 is LGHNT and CDR2 FRNRAP. CDR3 in amino acids: CASARDNQPQHF. The CDR3 DNA reads as TGTGCTAGTGCCCGGGACAATCAGCCCCAGCATTTT.

This sequence joins TRBV28 and TRBJ1-6; TRBD1 might be the D (6 bases). Germline CDR1 MDHEN, CDR2 SYDVKM. The CDR3 covers 14 residues. Trimming left V 5 bases short and J 8 bases short, with 13 bases between. The CDR3 sequence is CASSIPGQDSPLHF. The CDR3 coding sequence is TGTGCCAGCAGTATCCCGGGACAAGATTCACCCCTCCACTTT.

V usage is TRBV28 and J usage is TRBJ2-4; TRBD2 aligns across 11 bases. Germline lookup yields CDR1 MDHEN and CDR2 SYDVKM. Losses at the gene ends were 6 bases for V and 3 bases for J; bases not matched to a gene: 4. The CDR3 sequence is 15 residues long. The CDR3 bases are TGTGCCAGCAGAAGTACTAGCGGGAGCAAAAACATTCAGTACTTC. Its translation: CASRSTSGSKNIQYF.

This clone appeared once. V is TRBV6-1 and J is TRBJ2-7; maybe TRBD1 (6 bases). The CDR3 has 16 amino acids. Trimming left V 1 base short and J 1 base short, with 14 bases between. Germline V gene data show CDR1 as MNHNS and CDR2 as SASEGT. As DNA, the CDR3 is TGTGCCAGCAGTGAAGTCGGAACAGGGTGGTCCTACGAGCAGTACTTC. It translates to CASSEVGTGWSYEQYF.